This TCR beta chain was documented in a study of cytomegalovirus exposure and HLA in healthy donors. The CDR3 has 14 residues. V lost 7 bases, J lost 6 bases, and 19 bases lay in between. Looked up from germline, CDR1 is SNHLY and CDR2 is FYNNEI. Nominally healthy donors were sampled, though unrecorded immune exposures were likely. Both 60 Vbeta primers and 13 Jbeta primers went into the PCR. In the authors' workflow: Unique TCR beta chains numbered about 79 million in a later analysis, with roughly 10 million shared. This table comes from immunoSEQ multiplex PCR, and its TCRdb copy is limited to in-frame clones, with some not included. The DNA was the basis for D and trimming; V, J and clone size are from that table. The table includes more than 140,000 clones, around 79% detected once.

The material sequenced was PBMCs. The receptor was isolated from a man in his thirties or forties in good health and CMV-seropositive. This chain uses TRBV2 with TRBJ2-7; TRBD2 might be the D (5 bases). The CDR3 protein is CASTLVRTRGEQYF. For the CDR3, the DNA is TGTGCCAGCACACTGGTCCGAACACGGGGCGAGCAGTACTTC. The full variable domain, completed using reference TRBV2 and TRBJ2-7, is EPEVTQTPSHQVTQMGQEVILRCVPISNHLYFYWYRQILGQKVEFLVSFYNNEISEKSEIFDDQFSVERPDGSNFTLKIRSTKLEDSAMYFCASTLVRTRGEQYFGPGTRLTVT.